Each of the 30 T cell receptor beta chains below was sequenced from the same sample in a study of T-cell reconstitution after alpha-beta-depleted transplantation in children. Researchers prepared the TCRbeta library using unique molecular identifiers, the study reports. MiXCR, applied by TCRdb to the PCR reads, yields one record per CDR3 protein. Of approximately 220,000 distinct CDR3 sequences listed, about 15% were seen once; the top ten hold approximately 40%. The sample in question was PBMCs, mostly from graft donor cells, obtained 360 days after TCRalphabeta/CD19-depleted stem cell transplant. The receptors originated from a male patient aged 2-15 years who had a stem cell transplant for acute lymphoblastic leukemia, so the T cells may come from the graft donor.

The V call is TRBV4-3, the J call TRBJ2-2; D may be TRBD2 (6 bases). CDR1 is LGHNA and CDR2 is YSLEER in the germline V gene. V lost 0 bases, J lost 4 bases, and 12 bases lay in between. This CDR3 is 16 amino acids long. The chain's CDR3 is CASSQEWGDGTGELFF. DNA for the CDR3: TGCGCCAGCAGCCAAGAATGGGGGGATGGCACCGGGGAGCTGTTTTTT.

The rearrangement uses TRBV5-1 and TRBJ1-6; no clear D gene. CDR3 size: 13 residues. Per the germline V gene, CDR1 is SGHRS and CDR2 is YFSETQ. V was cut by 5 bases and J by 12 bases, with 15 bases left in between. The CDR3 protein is CASREEGLLPLHF. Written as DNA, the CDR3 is TGCGCCAGCAGGGAGGAAGGTTTACTACCCCTCCACTTT.

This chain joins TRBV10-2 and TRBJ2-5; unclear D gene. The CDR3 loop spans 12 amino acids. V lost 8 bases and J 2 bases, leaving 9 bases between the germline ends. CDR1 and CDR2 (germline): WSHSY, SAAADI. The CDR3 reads CASSGPQETQYF. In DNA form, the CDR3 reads TGCGCCAGCTCTGGGCCTCAAGAGACCCAGTACTTC.

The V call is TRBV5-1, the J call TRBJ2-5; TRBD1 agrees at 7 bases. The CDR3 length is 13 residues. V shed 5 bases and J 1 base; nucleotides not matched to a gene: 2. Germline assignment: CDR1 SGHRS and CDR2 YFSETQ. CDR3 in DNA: TGCGCCAGCAGGCAGGGGGTCCAAGAGACCCAGTACTTC. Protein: CASRQGVQETQYF.

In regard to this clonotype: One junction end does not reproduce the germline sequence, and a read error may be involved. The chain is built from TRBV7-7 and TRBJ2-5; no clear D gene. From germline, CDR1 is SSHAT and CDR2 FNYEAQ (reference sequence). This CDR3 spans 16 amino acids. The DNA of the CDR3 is TGTGCTAGCAGCCCTGGAGCCCGGGCGAACCAAGAGACCCAGTACTTC. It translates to CASSPGARANQETQYF.

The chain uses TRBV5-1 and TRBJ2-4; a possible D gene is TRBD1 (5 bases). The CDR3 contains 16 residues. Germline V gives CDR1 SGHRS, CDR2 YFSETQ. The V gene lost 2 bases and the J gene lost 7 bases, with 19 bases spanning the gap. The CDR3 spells CASSFGHPRRSNIQYF. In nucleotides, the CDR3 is TGCGCCAGCAGCTTTGGACACCCGCGGCGGTCGAACATTCAGTACTTC.

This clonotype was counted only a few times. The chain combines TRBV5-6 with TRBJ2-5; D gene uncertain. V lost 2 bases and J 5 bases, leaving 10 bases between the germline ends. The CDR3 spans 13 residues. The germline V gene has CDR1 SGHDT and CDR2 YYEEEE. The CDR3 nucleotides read TGTGCCAGCAGCTTCTGGGGTCCGGAGACCCAGTACTTC. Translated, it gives CASSFWGPETQYF.

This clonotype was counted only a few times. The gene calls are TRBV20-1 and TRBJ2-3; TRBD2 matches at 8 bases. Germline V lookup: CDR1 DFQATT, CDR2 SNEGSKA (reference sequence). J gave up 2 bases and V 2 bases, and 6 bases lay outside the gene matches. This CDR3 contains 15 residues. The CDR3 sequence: CSARTTSGFTDTQYF. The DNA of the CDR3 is TGCAGTGCTAGAACAACTAGCGGATTCACAGATACGCAGTATTTT.

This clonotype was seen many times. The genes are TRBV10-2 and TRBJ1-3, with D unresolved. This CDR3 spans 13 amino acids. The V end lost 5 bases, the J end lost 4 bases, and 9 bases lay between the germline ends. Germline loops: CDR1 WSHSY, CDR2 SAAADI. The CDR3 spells CASSQHLGNTIYF. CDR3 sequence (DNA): TGCGCCAGCAGTCAGCATTTAGGAAACACCATATATTTT.

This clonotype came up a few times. The CDR3 sequence: CATLLAGGADTQYF. The DNA for the CDR3 is TGTGCCACCCTACTAGCGGGGGGGGCAGATACGCAGTATTTT. This chain links TRBV6-1 with TRBJ2-3, with TRBD2 identical over 13 bases. In germline, CDR1 is MNHNS, CDR2 SASEGT. Germline trimming cut 10 bases from V and 4 bases from J; bases unmatched to any gene: 5. The CDR3 totals 14 residues.

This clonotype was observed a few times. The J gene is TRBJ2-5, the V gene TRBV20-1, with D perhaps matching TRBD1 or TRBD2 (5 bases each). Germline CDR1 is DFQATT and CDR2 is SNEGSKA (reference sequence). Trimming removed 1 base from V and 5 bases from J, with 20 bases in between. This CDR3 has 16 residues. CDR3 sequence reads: CSARVTIRDGRETQYF. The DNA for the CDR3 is TGCAGTGCTAGAGTTACCATCCGGGACGGTAGGGAGACCCAGTACTTC.

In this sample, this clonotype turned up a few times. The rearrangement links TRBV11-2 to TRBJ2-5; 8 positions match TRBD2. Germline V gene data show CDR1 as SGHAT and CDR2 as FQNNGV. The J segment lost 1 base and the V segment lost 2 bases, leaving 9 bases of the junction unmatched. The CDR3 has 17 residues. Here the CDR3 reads CASSLHPAGAIQETQYF. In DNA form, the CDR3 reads TGTGCCAGCAGCTTACATCCAGCGGGGGCGATCCAAGAGACCCAGTACTTC. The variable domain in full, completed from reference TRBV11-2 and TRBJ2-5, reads EAGVAQSPRYKIIEKRQSVAFWCNPISGHATLYWYQQILGQGPKLLIQFQNNGVVDDSQLPKDRFSAERLKGVDSTLKIQPAKLEDSAVYLCASSLHPAGAIQETQYFGPGTRLLVL.

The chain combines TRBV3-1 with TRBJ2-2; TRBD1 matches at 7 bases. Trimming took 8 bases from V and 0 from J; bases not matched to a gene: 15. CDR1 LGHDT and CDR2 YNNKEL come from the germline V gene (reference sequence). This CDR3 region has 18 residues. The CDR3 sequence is CASCLVRSGTANTGELFF. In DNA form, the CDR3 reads TGTGCCAGCTGCCTGGTGCGCTCCGGGACAGCGAACACCGGGGAGCTGTTTTTT.

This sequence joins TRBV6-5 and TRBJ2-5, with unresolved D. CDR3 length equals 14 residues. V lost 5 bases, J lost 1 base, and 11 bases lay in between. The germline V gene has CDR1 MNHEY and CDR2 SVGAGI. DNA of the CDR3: TGTGCCAGCAGTCTCGAGGTGGCCCAAGAGACCCAGTACTTC. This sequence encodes CASSLEVAQETQYF.

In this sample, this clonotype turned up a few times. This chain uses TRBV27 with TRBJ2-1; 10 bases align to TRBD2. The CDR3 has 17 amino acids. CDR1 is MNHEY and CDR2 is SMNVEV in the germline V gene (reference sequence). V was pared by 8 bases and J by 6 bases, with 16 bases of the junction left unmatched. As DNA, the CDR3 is TGTGCCAGCGCCCTAGGACGGGAGCGGGGGGGGGTCAATGAGCAGTTCTTC. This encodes CASALGRERGGVNEQFF.

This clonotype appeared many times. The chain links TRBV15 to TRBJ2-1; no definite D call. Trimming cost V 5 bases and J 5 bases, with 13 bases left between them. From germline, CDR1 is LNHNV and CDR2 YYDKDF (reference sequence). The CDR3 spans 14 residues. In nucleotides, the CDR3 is TGTGCCACCAGCCAGGCCCGTAACCACAATGAGCAGTTCTTC. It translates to CATSQARNHNEQFF. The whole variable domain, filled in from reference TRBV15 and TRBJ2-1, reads DAMVIQNPRYQVTQFGKPVTLSCSQTLNHNVMYWYQQKSSQAPKLLFHYYDKDFNNEADTPDNFQSRRPNTSFCFLDIRSPGLGDTAMYLCATSQARNHNEQFFGPGTRLTVL.

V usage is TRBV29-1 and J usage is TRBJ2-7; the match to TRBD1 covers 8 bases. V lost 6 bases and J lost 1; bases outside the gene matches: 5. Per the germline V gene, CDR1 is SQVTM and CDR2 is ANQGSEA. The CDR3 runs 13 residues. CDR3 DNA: TGCAGCGTGGACAGGGCAGGGTCCTACGAGCAGTACTTC. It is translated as CSVDRAGSYEQYF.

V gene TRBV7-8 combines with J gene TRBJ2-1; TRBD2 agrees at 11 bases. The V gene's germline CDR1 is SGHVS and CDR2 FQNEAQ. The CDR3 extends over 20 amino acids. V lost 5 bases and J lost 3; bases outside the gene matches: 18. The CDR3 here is CASSRPLAGVASIVYNEQFF. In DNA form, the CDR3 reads TGTGCCAGCAGCCGCCCACTAGCGGGGGTCGCTTCAATCGTCTACAATGAGCAGTTCTTC.

The CDR3 region is CASSPPDRVGTEAFF. The CDR3 nucleotides read TGTGCCAGCAGCCCACCGGACAGGGTGGGGACTGAAGCTTTCTTT. J is TRBJ1-1 and V is TRBV5-4; 8 bases agree with TRBD1. In germline, CDR1 is SGHNT, CDR2 YYREEE (reference sequence). CDR3 length: 15 residues. Losses at the gene ends were 4 bases for V and 5 bases for J; bases not matched to a gene: 10. Combining the CDR3 with reference TRBV5-4 and TRBJ1-1 gives the whole variable domain ETGVTQSPTHLIKTRGQQVTLRCSSQSGHNTVSWYQQALGQGPQFIFQYYREEENGRGNFPPRFSGLQFPNYSSELNVNALELDDSALYLCASSPPDRVGTEAFFGQGTRLTVV.

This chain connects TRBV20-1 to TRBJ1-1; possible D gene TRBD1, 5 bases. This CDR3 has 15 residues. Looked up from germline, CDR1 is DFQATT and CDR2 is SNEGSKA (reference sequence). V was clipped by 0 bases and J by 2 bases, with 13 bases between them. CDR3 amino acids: CSAREGGPFNTEAFF. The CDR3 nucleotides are TGCAGTGCTAGAGAGGGGGGACCCTTCAACACTGAAGCTTTCTTT.

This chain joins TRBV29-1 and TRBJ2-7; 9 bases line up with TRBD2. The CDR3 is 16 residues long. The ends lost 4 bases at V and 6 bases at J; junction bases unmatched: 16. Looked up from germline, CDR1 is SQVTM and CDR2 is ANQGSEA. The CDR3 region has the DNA TGCAGCGTTGTTGTCATTTCAAGCGGGAGGCACGGCGAGCAGTACTTC. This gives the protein CSVVVISSGRHGEQYF.

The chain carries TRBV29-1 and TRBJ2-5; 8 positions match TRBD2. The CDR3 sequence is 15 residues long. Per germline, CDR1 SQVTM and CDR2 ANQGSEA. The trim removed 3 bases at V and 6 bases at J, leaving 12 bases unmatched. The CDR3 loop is CSVDTVSGVAQTQYF. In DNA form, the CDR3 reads TGCAGCGTTGATACCGTTAGCGGGGTGGCCCAGACCCAGTACTTC.

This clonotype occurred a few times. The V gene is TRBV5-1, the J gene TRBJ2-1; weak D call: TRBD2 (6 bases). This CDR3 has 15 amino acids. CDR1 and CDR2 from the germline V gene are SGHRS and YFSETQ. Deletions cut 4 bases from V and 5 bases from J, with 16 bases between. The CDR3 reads CASSAGLHGNNEQFF. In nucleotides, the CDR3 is TGCGCCAGCAGCGCGGGACTTCATGGTAACAATGAGCAGTTCTTC.

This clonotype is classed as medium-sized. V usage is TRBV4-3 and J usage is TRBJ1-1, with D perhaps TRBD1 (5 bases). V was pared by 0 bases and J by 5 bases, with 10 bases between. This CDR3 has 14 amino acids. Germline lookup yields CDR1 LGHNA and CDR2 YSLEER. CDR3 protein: CASSQDTGGTEAFF. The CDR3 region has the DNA TGCGCCAGCAGCCAAGATACGGGGGGGACTGAAGCTTTCTTT.

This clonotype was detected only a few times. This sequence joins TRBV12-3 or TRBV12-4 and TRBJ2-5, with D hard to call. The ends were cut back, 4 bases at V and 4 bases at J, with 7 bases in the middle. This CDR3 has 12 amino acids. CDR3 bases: TGTGCCAGCAGTTCGTTGGCAGAGACCCAGTACTTC. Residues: CASSSLAETQYF.

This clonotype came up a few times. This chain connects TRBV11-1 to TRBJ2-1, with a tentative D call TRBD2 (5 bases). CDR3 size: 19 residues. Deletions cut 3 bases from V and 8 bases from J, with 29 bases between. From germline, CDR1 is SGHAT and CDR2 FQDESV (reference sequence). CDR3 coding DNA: TGTGCCAGCAGCTTCCCCCGGGTAGCGTCGGAGGAGAGTAGCGATGAGCAGTTCTTC. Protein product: CASSFPRVASEESSDEQFF.

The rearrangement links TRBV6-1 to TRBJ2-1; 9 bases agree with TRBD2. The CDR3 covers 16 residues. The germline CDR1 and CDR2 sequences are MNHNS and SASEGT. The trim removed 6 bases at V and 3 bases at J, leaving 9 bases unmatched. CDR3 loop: CASRPPSAGGYNEQFF. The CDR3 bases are TGTGCCAGCAGGCCCCCCTCAGCGGGGGGCTACAATGAGCAGTTCTTC.

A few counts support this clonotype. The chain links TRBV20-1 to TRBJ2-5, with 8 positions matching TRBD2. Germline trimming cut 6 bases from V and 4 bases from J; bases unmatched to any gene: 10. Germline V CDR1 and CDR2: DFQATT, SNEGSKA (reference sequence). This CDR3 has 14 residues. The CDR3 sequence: CSARGAGGGETQYF. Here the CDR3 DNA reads TGCAGTGCCCGGGGGGCGGGGGGCGGAGAGACCCAGTACTTC.

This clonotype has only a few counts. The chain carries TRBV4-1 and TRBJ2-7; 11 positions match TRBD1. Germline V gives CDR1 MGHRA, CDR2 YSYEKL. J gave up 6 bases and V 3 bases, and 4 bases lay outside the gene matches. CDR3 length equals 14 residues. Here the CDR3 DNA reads TGCGCCAGCAGCCAGCTCGGGACAGGGGGCGAGCAGTACTTC. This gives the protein CASSQLGTGGEQYF.

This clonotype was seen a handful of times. The CDR3 DNA is TGCAGTGCTAGAGATTTTTTACTGAACACTGAAGCTTTCTTT. It encodes CSARDFLLNTEAFF. The chain joins TRBV20-1 to TRBJ1-1; D gene ambiguous. The CDR3 covers 14 residues. Trimming removed 0 bases from V and 0 bases from J, with 8 bases in between. Per the germline V gene, CDR1 is DFQATT and CDR2 is SNEGSKA (reference sequence).